This T cell receptor beta chain was identified during a study of blood T cell repertoires in COVID-19 (TCRdb year 2020). Background for the entire study: Samples covering the acute and convalescent phases of COVID-19 were provided by collaborators in the United States, Italy and Spain. The prospective study material was composed of cDNA or gDNA derived from T cells, B-cell-depleted T cells, or PBMCs. Subjects who had been exposed to COVID-19, were actively infected with it, or had recovered from it provided the deeply sampled blood TCRbeta repertoires that made up the dataset. The repertoires were released in a freely available public database intended as a resource for research on the immune response to SARS-CoV-2. Samples were obtained from the ongoing ImmuneRACE study (first 160 participants) and from some 1,300 subjects provided by 6 global collaborators. Sample metadata almost always included a de-identified subject ID, COVID-19 status, age in years and sex. Where HLA class I and class II types were available, the types were taken from metadata supplied by the sample provider, not from assay-based typing.

V has 5 bases trimmed and J has 5 bases trimmed; junction bases matching no gene number 2. Reading the germline V gene gives CDR1 SNHLY and CDR2 FYNNEI. From the cysteine through the phenylalanine, the CDR3 covers 13 amino acids. Only the CDR3 portion is preserved as DNA: 39 bases, with reading frame beginning at the first base. TCRbeta CDR3 regions were amplified from genomic DNA using the immunoSEQ Assay, a bias-controlled multiplex PCR. From the authors' description of their analysis: Within the assay, amplification of reference gene primers was used to estimate how many nucleated cells each sample contained. To quantify the absolute abundance of each unique TCRbeta CDR3 rearrangement, sequence reads were collapsed and filtered. For each sample, productive Simpson clonality was calculated as the square root of Simpson's diversity index over productive rearrangements. What TCRdb holds here is the immuneACCESS table cut down to in-frame rearrangements. Part of the clones is not present; checked against another copy, under half of the missing clones reflect an unresolved V gene, and the others are unexplained. The V and J calls and the clone size are those of that table, but D and trimming were determined from the DNA. The sample has nearly 200,000 clones on record, roughly nine tenths of them singletons. Of the sample, 0.75% to 0.9% is held by the ten largest clones.

This clone appeared once. It lacks a known antigen. The input lacks base qualities; no much larger clone sits a single base away. Results and caveats for the whole study, not just this receptor: Clinical and demographic metadata were provided uncurated, with the amount varying by source and participant.

Whole blood was collected in K2EDTA tubes by collaborating institutions according to the institutions' own protocols. For TCRbeta analysis, collaborators shipped samples as frozen whole blood, isolated PBMCs, or DNA extracted from either of those sample types. This TCR came from a woman in her 70s with acute or convalescent COVID-19. Recombination linked TRBV2 to TRBJ1-5, with 8 bases in between that match TRBD1. Sequenced material: peripheral blood. This receptor carries the CDR3 CASSTGGYQPQHF. The DNA sequence reads TGTGCCAGCAGTACAGGGGGTTATCAGCCCCAGCATTTT.